This TCR beta chain stems from a study of blood T cell repertoires in COVID-19. CDR1 and CDR2 from the germline V gene are MNHEY and SVGAGI. CDR3 length equals 14 residues. Trimming removed 0 bases from V and 4 bases from J, with 7 bases in between. Assay used: immunoSEQ multiplex PCR; TCRdb lists only in-frame clones, some missing. The sample consists of around 110,000 clones, around 78% of them appearing once. Sequenced sample: peripheral blood. This clonotype originated in a man younger than 40 with acute or convalescent COVID-19. The V and J genes are TRBV6-5 and TRBJ2-1; D remains unclear. The CDR3 nucleotides are TGTGCCAGCAGTTACTCGTCAGATTACAATGAGCAGTTCTTC. It is translated as CASSYSSDYNEQFF.